These T cell receptor beta chains were read from a single sample in a study of blood T cell repertoires in COVID-19. Libraries were prepared by immunoSEQ multiplex PCR; TCRdb keeps only in-frame clonotypes and omits some of them. Counted here are tens of thousands of clones, about 70% occurring once; the ten biggest clones make up more than 55%. The sample was peripheral blood. These receptors were collected from a man older than 75 with acute or convalescent COVID-19. Both conserved end residues are part of each CDR3. A D gene is named only where the DNA matches it firmly. Clone size is given for some rows only: seen once, a few or many times, or a class if the clone is expanded.

j_gene | len | d_gene | abundance | v_gene | CDR3nt | CDR3aa
TRBJ1-1 | 15 | TRBD1 | NA | TRBV6-5 | TGTGCCAGCAGTTTATCTCGGACAGGGCTCACTGAAGCTTTCTTT | CASSLSRTGLTEAFF
TRBJ1-4 | 13 | NA | NA | TRBV30 | TGTGCCTGGAGTGCAAACACAAGAGAAAAACTGTTTTTT | CAWSANTREKLFF
TRBJ2-1 | 15 | NA | NA | TRBV20-1 | TGCAGTGCTAGTGTACCGGGACTTCCTCAAAATGAGCAGTTCTTC | CSASVPGLPQNEQFF
TRBJ1-1 | 15 | TRBD1 | NA | TRBV5-1 | TGCGCCAGCAGCTTGGGCGACAGGGTTCAAACTGAAGCTTTCTTT | CASSLGDRVQTEAFF
TRBJ2-3 | 16 | TRBD2 | NA | TRBV7-6 | TGTGCCAGCAGCTTAGGGGCTAGCGGGGGAGGCGGAACGCAGTATTTT | CASSLGASGGGGTQYF
TRBJ1-5 | 13 | TRBD1 | NA | TRBV6-1 | TGTGCCAGCAGTCCGACAGGGTATCAGCCCCAGCATTTT | CASSPTGYQPQHF
TRBJ1-2 | 14 | TRBD1 | NA | TRBV5-1 | TGCGCCAGCAGCCTTACTGGACAGGGCAATGGCTACACCTTC | CASSLTGQGNGYTF
TRBJ2-3 | 14 | NA | NA | TRBV6-6 | TGTGCCAGCAGCTTCGCAGGGAGCACAGATACGCAGTATTTT | CASSFAGSTDTQYF
TRBJ2-1 | 14 | TRBD2 | NA | TRBV3-1/TRBV3-2 | TGTGCCAGCAGCTCAGCGGGAGTACGTAATGAGCAGTTCTTC | CASSSAGVRNEQFF
TRBJ2-7 | 14 | NA | NA | TRBV5-5 | TGTGCCAGCAGCTTGGTAACTAGCCCGTACGAGCAGTACTTC | CASSLVTSPYEQYF
TRBJ2-1 | 14 | NA | once | TRBV2 | TGTGCCAGCAGTGAAAGGGGCCAGTTGTATGAGCAGTTCTTC | CASSERGQLYEQFF
TRBJ2-3 | 16 | TRBD2 | once | TRBV7-9 | TGTGCCAGCAGCTTGGGACTAGCGGGAGCTCCAGATACGCAGTATTTT | CASSLGLAGAPDTQYF
TRBJ2-7 | 16 | TRBD1 | NA | TRBV15 | TGTGCCACCAGCAGAGATTCGGCAGGGGGAACCTACGAGCAGTACTTC | CATSRDSAGGTYEQYF
TRBJ1-5 | 14 | TRBD1 | NA | TRBV29-1 | TGCAGCGTTGGGACAGGGTATAGCAATCAGCCCCAGCATTTT | CSVGTGYSNQPQHF
TRBJ2-3 | 14 | TRBD1 | NA | TRBV6-5 | TGTGCCAGCAGTTCGACAGGGTTCACAGATACGCAGTATTTT | CASSSTGFTDTQYF
TRBJ2-1 | 16 | TRBD2 | NA | TRBV5-6 | TGTGCCAGCAGCGAAGCGGGACTAGTCTCCTACAATGAGCAGTTCTTC | CASSEAGLVSYNEQFF
TRBJ2-1 | 11 | NA | NA | TRBV27 | TGTGCCAGCAGTTCTAGCAGTGAGCAGTTCTTC | CASSSSSEQFF
TRBJ1-1 | 12 | NA | NA | TRBV29-1 | TGCAGCGCCGTTTACGGGGGCACTGAAGCTTTCTTT | CSAVYGGTEAFF
TRBJ2-7 | 14 | NA | few | TRBV18 | TGTGCCAGCTCACCACCGCCGTGGCCCCACGAGCAGTACTTC | CASSPPPWPHEQYF
TRBJ2-1 | 20 | TRBD2 | once | TRBV24-1 | TGTGCCACCAGTGGGCCACCGGGACTAGCGGGCGGGGGGGCTTACAATGAGCAGTTCTTC | CATSGPPGLAGGGAYNEQFF
TRBJ1-3 | 15 | NA | many | TRBV7-9 | TGTGCCAGCAGCCTGGCAGGGCGCATTGGAAACACCATATATTTT | CASSLAGRIGNTIYF
TRBJ2-7 | 15 | NA | NA | TRBV7-2 | TGTGCCAGCAGCCTGGGAAGGGGATTCTCCTACGAGCAGTACTTC | CASSLGRGFSYEQYF
TRBJ2-7 | 14 | TRBD1 | few | TRBV7-9 | TGTGCCAGCAGCTTCGGGACAGGGGGCGCAGGGCAGTACTTC | CASSFGTGGAGQYF
TRBJ2-3 | 17 | TRBD2 | NA | TRBV7-2 | TGTGCCAGCAGCTCTTCGGGACTAGCGGCAAGCACAGATACGCAGTATTTT | CASSSSGLAASTDTQYF
TRBJ2-7 | 14 | NA | NA | TRBV2 | TGTGCCAGCAGTGAAGCCGGGATTCCCTACGAGCAGTACTTC | CASSEAGIPYEQYF
TRBJ2-7 | 15 | TRBD1 | few | TRBV28 | TGTGCCAGCAGGAGTGCCCCGGGACAGTTCCACGAGCAGTACTTC | CASRSAPGQFHEQYF
TRBJ2-2 | 15 | TRBD2 | NA | TRBV2 | TGTGCCAGCAGTGAAAGACTAGCTGGCACCGGGGAGCTGTTTTTT | CASSERLAGTGELFF
TRBJ2-3 | 19 | NA | NA | TRBV27 | TGTGCCAGCAGTTTACGCGCCCCCGGGGGAGGGGGAGGCACAGATACGCAGTATTTT | CASSLRAPGGGGGTDTQYF
TRBJ1-5 | 12 | TRBD1 | NA | TRBV28 | TGTGCCGGGGGACAGGGTAATCAGCCCCAGCATTTT | CAGGQGNQPQHF
TRBJ2-1 | 17 | TRBD2 | once | TRBV28 | TGTGCCAGCAGTCCACTCGGTCGGACTAGCGGGAGTGATGAGCAGTTCTTC | CASSPLGRTSGSDEQFF
TRBJ2-1 | 17 | TRBD2 | few | TRBV12-5 | TGTGCTAGTGGTTCTTCGGGACTAGCAGTTTCCTACAATGAGCAGTTCTTC | CASGSSGLAVSYNEQFF
TRBJ2-7 | 14 | NA | NA | TRBV15 | TGTGCCACCAGCAGAGACAAGCGGTCCTACGAGCAGTACTTC | CATSRDKRSYEQYF